Each of the 7 T cell receptor beta chains below was sequenced from the same sample in a study of PD-1 blockade in classical Hodgkin lymphoma. Time point: cycle 4 day 1 (C4D1), after less than 7 weeks of nivolumab. Every patient relapsed after autologous stem cell transplantation, and brentuximab vedotin exposure varied. Assay: immunoSEQ multiplex PCR; the TCRdb copy retains only in-frame clones and omits some. Of 20,000 to 30,000 clones detected, about 80% appear once; the ten largest clones hold 6.2%. Sequenced here: peripheral blood mononuclear cells (PBMCs), sampled before the fourth cycle of nivolumab. Receptors originate from a human donor with classical Hodgkin lymphoma.

This chain uses TRBV11-3 with TRBJ2-1; a possible D gene is TRBD2 (6 bases). The length of the CDR3 is 15 residues. CDR1 is SGHNT and CDR2 is YENEEA in the germline V gene. Trimming shortened V by 6 bases and J by 10 bases, and 22 bases separated the two germline ends. CDR3 loop: CASSGGTSSFGEQFF. The CDR3 DNA sequence: TGTGCCAGCAGTGGAGGGACCTCATCCTTTGGAGAGCAGTTCTTC. Filled out from reference TRBV11-3 and TRBJ2-1, the complete variable domain reads EAGVVQSPRYKIIEKKQPVAFWCNPISGHNTLYWYLQNLGQGPELLIRYENEEAVDDSQLPKDRFSAERLKGVDSTLKIQPAELGDSAVYLCASSGGTSSFGEQFFGPGTRLTVL.

This rearrangement joins TRBV27 to TRBJ2-2, with 14 bases matching TRBD2. Germline-derived CDR1 and CDR2 are MNHEY and SMNVEV (reference sequence). V shed 5 bases and J 8 bases; nucleotides not matched to a gene: 7. The CDR3 is made up of 16 amino acids. The CDR3 region is CASSTGLAGVEGELFF. CDR3 nucleotide sequence: TGTGCCAGCAGTACGGGACTAGCGGGAGTTGAGGGGGAGCTGTTTTTT.

The chain links TRBV2 to TRBJ1-2, with D perhaps matching TRBD1 (6 bases). Per the germline V gene, CDR1 is SNHLY and CDR2 is FYNNEI. V gave up 5 bases and J gave up 1 base, with 11 bases separating them. The CDR3 loop spans 14 amino acids. The CDR3 DNA reads as TGTGCCAGCAGTAACCTACAGGGTAACTATGGCTACACCTTC. Protein sequence: CASSNLQGNYGYTF.

The chain has TRBV13 and TRBJ1-4, with a possible D match to TRBD1 (5 bases). This CDR3 has 14 residues. The germline V gene encodes CDR1 PRHDT and CDR2 FYEKMQ (reference sequence). V was pared by 5 bases and J by 10 bases, with 17 bases between. CDR3 DNA sequence: TGTGCCAGCAGCCGCAGGGACGGTGGTGGAAAACTGTTTTTT. Translated: CASSRRDGGGKLFF.

This chain uses TRBV11-3 with TRBJ1-1; D remains unclear. The germline CDR1 and CDR2 sequences are SGHNT and YENEEA. This CDR3 has 14 amino acids. V lost 6 bases, J lost 1 base, and 12 bases lay in between. The CDR3 loop is CASRVGGRNTEAFF. Here the CDR3 DNA reads TGTGCCAGCAGGGTTGGCGGACGGAACACTGAAGCTTTCTTT.

This chain connects TRBV30 to TRBJ2-3; maybe TRBD2 (6 bases). The germline V gene has CDR1 GTSNPN and CDR2 SVGIG (reference sequence). The V gene lost 0 bases and the J gene lost 0 bases, with 16 bases spanning the gap. This CDR3 is 17 amino acids long. The DNA for the CDR3 is TGTGCCTGGAGTGTACCGAGGGACTGGTACAGCACAGATACGCAGTATTTT. Amino acid sequence: CAWSVPRDWYSTDTQYF.

The rearrangement links TRBV6-6 to TRBJ2-7; possibly TRBD2 for D (6 bases). The V end was cut by 0 bases, the J end by 5 bases, with 11 bases between. This CDR3 region has 14 residues. CDR1 and CDR2 (germline): MNHNY, SVGAGI (reference sequence). CDR3 nucleotide sequence: TGTGCCAGCAGTTACTCGGGCGGGAAGGACGAGCAGTACTTC. Translated: CASSYSGGKDEQYF.